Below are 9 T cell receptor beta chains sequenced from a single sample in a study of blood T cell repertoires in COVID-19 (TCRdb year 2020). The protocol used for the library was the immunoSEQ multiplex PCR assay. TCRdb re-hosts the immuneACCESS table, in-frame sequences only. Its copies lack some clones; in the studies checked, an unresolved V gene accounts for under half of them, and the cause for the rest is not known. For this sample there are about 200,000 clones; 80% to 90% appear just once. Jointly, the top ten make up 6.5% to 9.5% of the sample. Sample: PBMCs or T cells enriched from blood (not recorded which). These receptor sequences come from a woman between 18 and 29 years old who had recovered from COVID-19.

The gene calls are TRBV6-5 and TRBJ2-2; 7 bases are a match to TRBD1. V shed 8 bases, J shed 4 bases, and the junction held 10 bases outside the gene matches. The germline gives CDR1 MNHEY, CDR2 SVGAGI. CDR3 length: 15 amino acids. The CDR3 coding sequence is TGTGCCAGCTCGACAGGGCTCAGTATCACCGGGGAGCTGTTTTTT. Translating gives CASSTGLSITGELFF.

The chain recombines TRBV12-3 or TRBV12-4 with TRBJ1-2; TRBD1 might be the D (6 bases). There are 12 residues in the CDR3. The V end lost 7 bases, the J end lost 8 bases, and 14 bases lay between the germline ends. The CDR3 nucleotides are TGTGCCAGCACCTCAGGGGTGGGCGGCTACACCTTC. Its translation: CASTSGVGGYTF.

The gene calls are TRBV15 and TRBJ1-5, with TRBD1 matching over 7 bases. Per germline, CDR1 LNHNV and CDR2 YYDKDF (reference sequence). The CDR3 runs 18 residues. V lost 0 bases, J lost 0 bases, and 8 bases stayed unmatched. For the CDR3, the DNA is TGTGCCACCAGCAGAGATCGGGGACAGAAGGATAGCAATCAGCCCCAGCATTTT. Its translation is CATSRDRGQKDSNQPQHF.

The CDR3 region is CASSPGGAGYTF. CDR3 DNA: TGTGCCAGCAGTCCTGGAGGGGCTGGCTACACCTTC. The chain recombines TRBV6-5 with TRBJ1-2; D is perhaps TRBD1 (5 bases). CDR3 length: 12 residues. The V gene lost 5 bases and the J gene lost 7 bases, with 11 bases spanning the gap. The germline V gene encodes CDR1 MNHEY and CDR2 SVGAGI.

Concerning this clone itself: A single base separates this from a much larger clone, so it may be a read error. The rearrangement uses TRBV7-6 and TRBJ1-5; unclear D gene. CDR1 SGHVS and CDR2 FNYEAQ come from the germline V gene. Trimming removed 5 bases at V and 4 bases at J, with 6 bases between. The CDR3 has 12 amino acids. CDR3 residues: CASSQLNQPQHF. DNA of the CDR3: TGTGCCAGCAGCCAACTTAATCAGCCCCAGCATTTT.

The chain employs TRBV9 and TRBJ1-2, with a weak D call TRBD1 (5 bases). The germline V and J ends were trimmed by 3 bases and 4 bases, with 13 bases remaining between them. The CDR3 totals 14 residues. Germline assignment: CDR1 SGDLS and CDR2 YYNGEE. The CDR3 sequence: CASSAWQGGYGYTF. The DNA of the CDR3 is TGTGCCAGCAGCGCCTGGCAGGGCGGCTATGGCTACACCTTC.

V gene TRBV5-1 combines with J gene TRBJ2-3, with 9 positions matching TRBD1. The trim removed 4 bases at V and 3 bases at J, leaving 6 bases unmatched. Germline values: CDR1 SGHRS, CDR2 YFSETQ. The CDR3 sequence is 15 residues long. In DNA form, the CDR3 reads TGCGCCAGCAGCCCTCGGGGACAGGGTACAGATACGCAGTATTTT. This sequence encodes CASSPRGQGTDTQYF.

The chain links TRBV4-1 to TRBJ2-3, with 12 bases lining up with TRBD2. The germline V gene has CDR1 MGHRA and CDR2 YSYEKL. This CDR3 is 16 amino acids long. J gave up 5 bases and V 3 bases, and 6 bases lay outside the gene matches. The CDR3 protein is CASSHLLAGGVDTQYF. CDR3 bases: TGCGCCAGCAGCCATCTACTAGCGGGGGGTGTAGATACGCAGTATTTT.

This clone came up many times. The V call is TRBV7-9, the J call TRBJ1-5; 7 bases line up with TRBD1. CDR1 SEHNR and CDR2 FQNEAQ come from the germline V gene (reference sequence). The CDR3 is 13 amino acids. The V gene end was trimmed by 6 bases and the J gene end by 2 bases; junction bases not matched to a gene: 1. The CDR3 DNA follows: TGTGCCAGCAGGCAGGGGGGCAATCAGCCCCAGCATTTT. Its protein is CASRQGGNQPQHF.